The 32 T cell receptor beta chains in this list originate from one sample, sequenced in a study of graft-versus-host responses after intestinal transplantation. Generated by immunoSEQ multiplex PCR, the TCRdb table keeps only in-frame clones and is missing some. The data show some 110,000 clones, more than 90% seen once. Which antigens these TCRs recognize remains unknown. The material sequenced was unstimulated CD4+ T cells sorted from spleen or lymph node cells, taken before transplant. These receptor sequences come from a human donor who was the organ donor for an intestinal transplant.

The chain couples TRBV5-1 to TRBJ2-7; 10 bases are a match to TRBD2. V gave up 4 bases and J gave up 3 bases; unmatched junction bases: 7. CDR1 is SGHRS and CDR2 is YFSETQ in the germline V gene. The CDR3 loop spans 15 amino acids. DNA of the CDR3: TGCGCCAGCAGCCGAGTTAGCGGGAGGTTCTACGAGCAGTACTTC. This translates into CASSRVSGRFYEQYF.

The chain has TRBV7-2 and TRBJ1-2; 9 positions agree with TRBD1. The J segment lost 8 bases and the V segment lost 3 bases, leaving 16 bases of the junction unmatched. The CDR3 has 17 residues. Germline assignment: CDR1 SGHTA and CDR2 FQGNSA. The CDR3 protein is CASSLGPTGGGMRGYTF. In DNA, the CDR3 is TGTGCCAGCAGCTTGGGACCCACAGGGGGCGGAATGAGGGGCTACACCTTC.

V usage is TRBV5-1 and J usage is TRBJ2-2; 9 nucleotides match TRBD1. The CDR3 consists of 15 residues. Germline V gene data show CDR1 as SGHRS and CDR2 as YFSETQ. The V segment lost 5 bases and the J segment 4 bases; nucleotides outside the gene matches: 6. The CDR3 sequence is CASRPDRGITGELFF. CDR3 DNA: TGCGCCAGCAGACCGGACAGGGGCATCACCGGGGAGCTGTTTTTT.

The chain joins TRBV4-2 to TRBJ2-2, with 7 nucleotides matching TRBD2. Germline CDR1 LGHNA, CDR2 YNFKEQ. V shed 0 bases, J shed 2 bases, and the junction held 3 bases outside the gene matches. The CDR3 loop spans 16 amino acids. The CDR3 DNA sequence: TGTGCCAGCAGCCAAGATGAGCGGGACAACACCGGGGAGCTGTTTTTT. It codes for CASSQDERDNTGELFF.

The chain joins TRBV27 to TRBJ2-3; 8 bases are a match to TRBD1. Losses at the gene ends were 8 bases for V and 1 base for J; bases not matched to a gene: 5. Looked up from germline, CDR1 is MNHEY and CDR2 is SMNVEV (reference sequence). This CDR3 region has 14 residues. CDR3 DNA: TGTGCCAGCCGGCAGACAGGGGGCACAGATACGCAGTATTTT. It specifies CASRQTGGTDTQYF.

The chain combines TRBV4-2 with TRBJ2-2, with D perhaps TRBD1 or TRBD2 (5 bases each). Germline CDR1 reads LGHNA; CDR2 reads YNFKEQ. V lost 4 bases to trimming and J lost 0 bases, with 9 bases between them. This CDR3 has 15 amino acids. In nucleotides, the CDR3 is TGTGCCAGCAGCCCCGGGACGGCGAACACCGGGGAGCTGTTTTTT. Its protein product is CASSPGTANTGELFF.

J is TRBJ1-1 and V is TRBV28, with 7 bases that match TRBD1. Germline V gene sequence: CDR1 MDHEN, CDR2 SYDVKM. After removal of 10 bases from V and 1 base from J, the junction contained 3 bases not matched to a gene. There are 12 residues in the CDR3. CDR3 sequence reads: CATYRGNTEAFF. The CDR3, as DNA: TGTGCCACGTACAGGGGGAACACTGAAGCTTTCTTT.

This chain joins TRBV21-1 and TRBJ2-3; the table calls TRBD2, which could not be checked here. TRBV21-1 is marked as a pseudogene. This CDR3 is 17 amino acids long. The CDR3 sequence: CASSKGPREGSTDTQYF. The CDR3 nucleotides are TGTGCCAGCAGCAAAGGTCCGCGGGAGGGGAGCACAGATACGCAGTATTTT.

The chain recombines TRBV23-1 with TRBJ2-6; 9 nucleotides align to TRBD1. TRBV23-1 is an ORF for which the function is uncertain. The CDR3 sequence is 15 residues long. With V trimmed by 7 bases and J by 4 bases, 5 bases remained unmatched. CDR3 in DNA: TGCGCCAGCACTACAGGGGGCCCCGGGGCCAACGTCCTGACTTTC. This gives the protein CASTTGGPGANVLTF.

The chain uses TRBV5-1 and TRBJ2-5, with a weak D call TRBD2 (6 bases). The CDR3 is 17 residues long. Trimming took off 5 bases at V and 3 bases at J, with 23 bases between the two ends. Germline V gives CDR1 SGHRS, CDR2 YFSETQ. The CDR3 sequence is CASRYGGRSEGKETQYF. DNA of the CDR3: TGCGCCAGCAGATATGGAGGGAGGTCGGAGGGAAAAGAGACCCAGTACTTC.

This chain connects TRBV19 to TRBJ2-1, with D unclear. CDR3 length: 12 amino acids. Germline CDR1 LNHDA, CDR2 SQIVND (reference sequence). V was cut by 4 bases and J by 6 bases, with 7 bases left in between. The CDR3 is CASSTHTNEQFF. In DNA, the CDR3 is TGTGCCAGTAGTACTCACACCAATGAGCAGTTCTTC.

The V and J genes are TRBV29-1 and TRBJ1-2, with D maybe TRBD1 (5 bases). The V end lost 1 base, the J end lost 6 bases, and 15 bases lay between the germline ends. Germline-derived CDR1 and CDR2 are SQVTM and ANQGSEA. The CDR3 is 14 residues long. CDR3 nucleotide sequence: TGCAGCGTTGAAGGCCCTTCAGGGTCGGATGGCTACACCTTC. Amino acid sequence: CSVEGPSGSDGYTF.

CDR3: CASSLGLVLNNEQFF. The CDR3 nucleotides read TGCGCCAGCAGCTTAGGACTAGTTTTAAACAATGAGCAGTTCTTC. The chain uses TRBV5-1 and TRBJ2-1, with TRBD2 matching 7 bases. V shed 2 bases, J shed 5 bases, and the junction held 7 bases outside the gene matches. This CDR3 spans 15 amino acids. CDR1 and CDR2 (germline): SGHRS, YFSETQ.

The genes are TRBV30 and TRBJ1-2; 7 bases agree with TRBD1. The CDR3 is 12 amino acids. Trimming cost V 0 bases and J 6 bases; bases outside gene matches: 1. CDR1 and CDR2 (germline): GTSNPN, SVGIG (reference sequence). The CDR3 region has the DNA TGTGCCTGGAGTGTAGGGGGCAATGGCTACACCTTC. This translates into CAWSVGGNGYTF. Complete variable domain (other parts from reference TRBV30 and TRBJ1-2): SQTIHQWPATLVQPVGSPLSLECTVEGTSNPNLYWYRQAAGRGLQLLFYSVGIGQISSEVPQNLSASRPQDRQFILSSKKLLLSDSGFYLCAWSVGGNGYTFGSGTRLTVV.

V and J are TRBV9 and TRBJ2-2, with D hard to call. The V end lost 8 bases, the J end lost 0 bases, and 8 bases lay between the germline ends. The CDR3 sequence is 13 residues long. Germline assignment: CDR1 SGDLS and CDR2 YYNGEE. The CDR3 DNA reads TGTGCCAGTACACAAACGAACACCGGGGAGCTGTTTTTT. This gives the protein CASTQTNTGELFF. The full variable domain, in which reference TRBV9 and TRBJ2-2 provide the parts outside the CDR3, is DSGVTQTPKHLITATGQRVTLRCSPRSGDLSVYWYQQSLDQGLQFLIQYYNGEERAKGNILERFSAQQFPDLHSELNLSSLELGDSALYFCASTQTNTGELFFGEGSRLTVL.

V usage is TRBV6-5 and J usage is TRBJ2-5; D call uncertain. Germline values: CDR1 MNHEY, CDR2 SVGAGI. V was pared by 6 bases and J by 5 bases, with 19 bases between. This CDR3 comprises 15 residues. The CDR3, as DNA: TGTGCCAGCAGACCTCCCGGCGGCTTCGGGGAGACCCAGTACTTC. This sequence encodes CASRPPGGFGETQYF.

The chain uses TRBV5-6 and TRBJ2-3; possibly TRBD1 for D (5 bases). Germline assignment: CDR1 SGHDT and CDR2 YYEEEE. V lost 4 bases, J lost 5 bases, and 14 bases lay in between. The CDR3 consists of 14 residues. The CDR3 region is CASSQARVQDTQYF. CDR3 DNA: TGTGCCAGCAGCCAAGCCAGGGTGCAAGATACGCAGTATTTT. Together with reference TRBV5-6 and TRBJ2-3, the CDR3 gives the full variable domain: DAGVTQSPTHLIKTRGQQVTLRCSPKSGHDTVSWYQQALGQGPQFIFQYYEEEERQRGNFPDRFSGHQFPNYSSELNVNALLLGDSALYLCASSQARVQDTQYFGPGTRLTVL.

The J gene is TRBJ2-3, the V gene TRBV7-9; D assignment may be TRBD1 or TRBD2 (6 bases each). This CDR3 is built from 17 residues. The germline V gene has CDR1 SEHNR and CDR2 FQNEAQ (reference sequence). V dropped 1 base and J dropped 1 base, with 15 bases sitting between them. The CDR3 sequence is CASSLVSVEGGTDTQYF. As DNA, the CDR3 is TGTGCCAGCAGCTTAGTGTCAGTGGAGGGGGGCACAGATACGCAGTATTTT.

J is TRBJ1-5 and V is TRBV2; 9 bases are a match to TRBD1. This CDR3 has 15 amino acids. V was pared by 8 bases and J by 3 bases, with 8 bases of the junction left unmatched. The germline V gene has CDR1 SNHLY and CDR2 FYNNEI. The CDR3 region has the DNA TGTGCCAGCCGACGTAGGACAGGGGCCAATCAGCCCCAGCATTTT. This codes for CASRRRTGANQPQHF.

V and J are TRBV7-2 and TRBJ2-1; 10 nucleotides line up with TRBD2. After removal of 4 bases from V and 7 bases from J, the junction contained 10 bases not matched to a gene. The CDR3 totals 16 residues. Germline assignment: CDR1 SGHTA and CDR2 FQGNSA. CDR3 in amino acids: CASSYAGTSVRNEQFF. DNA of the CDR3: TGTGCCAGCAGCTACGCCGGGACTAGCGTTAGGAATGAGCAGTTCTTC.

In its sample, this clone was seen a few times. The chain recombines TRBV10-3 with TRBJ2-2; D is perhaps TRBD1 or TRBD2 (5 bases each). Trimming left V 10 bases short and J 0 bases short, with 12 bases between. CDR3 length equals 14 residues. Per the germline V gene, CDR1 is ENHRY and CDR2 is SYGVKD. The CDR3 protein is CATTGTANTGELFF. The CDR3 DNA reads as TGTGCCACCACCGGGACGGCGAACACCGGGGAGCTGTTTTTT.

The chain recombines TRBV6-6 with TRBJ2-2; the D is unclear. The CDR3 contains 15 residues. Germline CDR1 is MNHNY and CDR2 is SVGAGI (reference sequence). V was shortened by 2 bases and J by 4 bases, with 11 bases between the two germline ends. CDR3 sequence (DNA): TGTGCCAGCAGTTACATCCAGAAGCGCACCGGGGAGCTGTTTTTT. The encoded protein is CASSYIQKRTGELFF.

The chain joins TRBV7-8 to TRBJ2-7; no firm D call. Germline V gene sequence: CDR1 SGHVS, CDR2 FQNEAQ. The CDR3 is 13 amino acids. V lost 3 bases and J 2 bases, leaving 8 bases between the germline ends. This chain's CDR3 is CASSLGSTYEQYF. The CDR3 DNA follows: TGTGCCAGCAGCTTGGGGTCGACCTACGAGCAGTACTTC.

The CDR3 DNA follows: TGTGCCAGCAGTGGTTGGTACCCCTACGAGCAGTACTTC. Translating gives CASSGWYPYEQYF. The genes are TRBV6-9 and TRBJ2-7; D gene uncertain. Germline V gene data show CDR1 as MNHGY and CDR2 as SVAAGI. V lost 5 bases and J 2 bases, leaving 10 bases between the germline ends. This CDR3 has 13 residues.

This chain joins TRBV7-2 and TRBJ2-5, with D perhaps matching TRBD1 or TRBD2 (5 bases each). Germline CDR1 SGHTA, CDR2 FQGNSA. The length of the CDR3 is 15 residues. Trimming cost V 3 bases and J 4 bases, with 15 bases left between them. CDR3 bases: TGTGCCAGCAGCTTGGGGCTACTAGAGGTAGAGACCCAGTACTTC. This sequence encodes CASSLGLLEVETQYF.

This clone was found once. The chain recombines TRBV9 with TRBJ2-1; TRBD1 agrees at 9 bases. The V segment lost 3 bases and the J segment 2 bases; nucleotides outside the gene matches: 9. The length of the CDR3 is 17 residues. In germline, CDR1 is SGDLS, CDR2 YYNGEE. In DNA, the CDR3 is TGTGCCAGCAGCGCTCTAGAGGGGACAGGGACCTACAATGAGCAGTTCTTC. Its translation: CASSALEGTGTYNEQFF.

This chain connects TRBV4-2 to TRBJ2-7, with 8 bases lining up with TRBD1. V was clipped by 0 bases and J by 3 bases; unmatched bases: 7. The CDR3 is 16 residues long. CDR1 and CDR2 from the germline V gene are LGHNA and YNFKEQ. CDR3 in amino acids: CASSQEVRTGFYEQYF. CDR3 DNA: TGTGCCAGCAGCCAAGAGGTTCGGACAGGGTTCTACGAGCAGTACTTC.

The genes are TRBV4-2 and TRBJ1-1; D possibly corresponds to TRBD1 (5 bases). Germline V CDR1 and CDR2: LGHNA, YNFKEQ. V was trimmed by 3 bases and J by 4 bases, leaving 12 bases between them. This CDR3 region has 14 residues. CDR3 sequence: CASSHRTSGTEAFF. The CDR3 DNA reads as TGTGCCAGCAGCCATAGGACATCGGGCACTGAAGCTTTCTTT.

The chain links TRBV27 to TRBJ2-2, with 8 nucleotides matching TRBD1. The CDR3 runs to 15 residues. With 6 bases clipped from V and 6 bases from J, the junction kept 9 bases outside the gene matches. Germline V lookup: CDR1 MNHEY, CDR2 SMNVEV (reference sequence). CDR3 amino acids: CASRTGTGRSGELFF. The CDR3 bases are TGTGCCAGCAGAACCGGGACAGGAAGGTCCGGGGAGCTGTTTTTT.

This chain connects TRBV2 to TRBJ1-4; 8 bases agree with TRBD1. Germline CDR1 and CDR2: SNHLY and FYNNEI. Trimming cost V 6 bases and J 8 bases; bases outside gene matches: 8. The CDR3 has 14 residues. CDR3 amino acids: CASRMTGAREKLFF. The DNA for the CDR3 is TGTGCCAGCAGGATGACAGGGGCCAGGGAAAAACTGTTTTTT.

This clone was counted a single time. The chain carries TRBV6-5 and TRBJ2-5; TRBD1 matches at 7 bases. The V gene end was trimmed by 0 bases and the J gene end by 4 bases; junction bases not matched to a gene: 8. This CDR3 is 16 amino acids long. Germline lookup yields CDR1 MNHEY and CDR2 SVGAGI. This CDR3 reads CASSYSLGQVGETQYF. The CDR3 DNA follows: TGTGCCAGCAGTTACTCGCTTGGACAGGTGGGAGAGACCCAGTACTTC.

V usage is TRBV6-6 and J usage is TRBJ2-2; possible D gene TRBD2, 6 bases. V was pared by 5 bases and J by 5 bases, with 15 bases between. Germline CDR1 reads MNHNY; CDR2 reads SVGAGI (reference sequence). The CDR3 runs 15 residues. The CDR3 reads CASSLPSGPTGELFF. Written as DNA, the CDR3 is TGTGCCAGCAGTCTTCCCAGCGGGCCAACCGGGGAGCTGTTTTTT.